Listed here are 30 T cell receptor beta chains from one sample, sequenced in a study of patients and donors after allogeneic stem cell transplantation. TCRdb called the RT-PCR reads again in MiXCR, with one record for every CDR3 protein. The sample carries about 74,000 distinct CDR3 sequences, roughly 29% recorded once. The sample consisted of blood, either unsorted or a sorted T cell fraction (not recorded which). Every receptor here comes from a human donor who was either an allogeneic HSCT recipient or a stem cell or donor lymphocyte infusion donor (not recorded which). It is not recorded whose cells these are; they may come from a transplant donor.

This clonotype showed up just a few times. The chain links TRBV10-3 to TRBJ2-3; D assignment may be TRBD1 or TRBD2 (5 bases each). Germline CDR1 and CDR2: ENHRY and SYGVKD. Trimming removed 7 bases at V and 1 base at J, with 9 bases between. This CDR3 spans 13 amino acids. This CDR3 is CAITGDGTDTQYF. CDR3 nucleotide sequence: TGTGCCATCACCGGGGACGGCACAGATACGCAGTATTTT.

This clonotype appeared many times. The J gene is TRBJ2-7, the V gene TRBV6-2 or TRBV6-3, with 12 bases aligning to TRBD2. The CDR3 has 15 amino acids. The V and J ends lost 5 bases and 3 bases, in that order; junction bases with no gene match: 5. Germline CDR1 and CDR2: MNHEY and SVGEGT. The CDR3 region has the DNA TGTGCCAGCAGTACTAGCGGGGGGATATTCTACGAGCAGTACTTC. This sequence encodes CASSTSGGIFYEQYF.

The chain employs TRBV7-6 and TRBJ2-3; D gene ambiguous. V was pared by 3 bases and J by 1 base, with 17 bases between. CDR3 length: 17 amino acids. Germline V gene data show CDR1 as SGHVS and CDR2 as FNYEAQ. In nucleotides, the CDR3 is TGTGCCAGCAGCTTGTGGCACGGCCTCCTGGGCACAGATACGCAGTATTTT. Amino acid sequence: CASSLWHGLLGTDTQYF.

J is TRBJ2-7 and V is TRBV5-6; unclear D gene. CDR3 length: 13 amino acids. V was cut by 4 bases and J by 2 bases, with 10 bases left in between. Germline V gene data show CDR1 as SGHDT and CDR2 as YYEEEE. This CDR3 is CASSHEGPYEQYF. The DNA for the CDR3 is TGTGCCAGCAGCCACGAAGGGCCCTACGAGCAGTACTTC. Using reference TRBV5-6 and TRBJ2-7 for the parts outside the CDR3, the full variable domain is DAGVTQSPTHLIKTRGQQVTLRCSPKSGHDTVSWYQQALGQGPQFIFQYYEEEERQRGNFPDRFSGHQFPNYSSELNVNALLLGDSALYLCASSHEGPYEQYFGPGTRLTVT.

This clonotype was counted between two and nine times. V gene TRBV3-1 combines with J gene TRBJ2-3, with a weak D call TRBD1 (6 bases). Deletions cut 4 bases from V and 3 bases from J, with 11 bases between. The CDR3 covers 14 residues. CDR1 and CDR2 from the germline V gene are LGHDT and YNNKEL (reference sequence). The chain's CDR3 is CASSLRQATDTQYF. Here the CDR3 DNA reads TGTGCCAGCAGCCTAAGACAGGCAACAGATACGCAGTATTTT.

The chain joins TRBV27 to TRBJ1-1; a possible D gene is TRBD1 (5 bases). The germline gives CDR1 MNHEY, CDR2 SMNVEV (reference sequence). The CDR3 length is 13 residues. Trimming pared 4 bases from V and 1 base from J, leaving 7 bases between. The CDR3 is CASSWGRNTEAFF. CDR3 coding DNA: TGTGCCAGCAGTTGGGGCAGGAACACTGAAGCTTTCTTT.

This clonotype was detected only a few times. The V and J genes are TRBV27 and TRBJ2-2; D is unresolved. This CDR3 region has 15 residues. Germline V gives CDR1 MNHEY, CDR2 SMNVEV (reference sequence). V was cut by 4 bases and J by 5 bases, with 14 bases left in between. CDR3: CASSSWFPETGELFF. The CDR3 region has the DNA TGTGCCAGCAGTTCGTGGTTCCCAGAGACCGGGGAGCTGTTTTTT.

This clonotype was detected many times. The gene calls are TRBV27 and TRBJ1-2, with 7 bases aligning to TRBD1. The germline CDR1 and CDR2 sequences are MNHEY and SMNVEV (reference sequence). This CDR3 has 13 amino acids. The junction had 3 bases not matched to a gene; V was cut back by 6 bases and J by 2 bases. CDR3 sequence reads: CASSPQGNYGYTF. CDR3 nucleotide sequence: TGTGCCAGCAGCCCACAGGGGAACTATGGCTACACCTTC.

The rearrangement joins TRBV19 to TRBJ2-5, with TRBD2 matching over 9 bases. The CDR3 runs 18 residues. Germline-derived CDR1 and CDR2 are LNHDA and SQIVND (reference sequence). The junction had 12 bases not matched to a gene; V was cut back by 0 bases and J by 4 bases. The CDR3 coding sequence is TGTGCCAGTAGTATAGATCGTTCTAGATCGGGACTAGCAGAGACCCAGTACTTC. Translated, it gives CASSIDRSRSGLAETQYF.

This chain links TRBV6-1 with TRBJ2-7; 7 nucleotides line up with TRBD1. Germline assignment: CDR1 MNHNS and CDR2 SASEGT. The CDR3 is 13 residues long. J was trimmed by 3 bases and V by 6 bases; bases with no gene match: 5. The CDR3: CASRDRVNYEQYF. In nucleotides, the CDR3 is TGTGCCAGCAGAGACAGGGTGAACTACGAGCAGTACTTC.

This clonotype was seen only a few times. The V call is TRBV7-9, the J call TRBJ2-5; D remains ambiguous. V lost 1 base, J lost 1 base, and 10 bases lay in between. Germline lookup yields CDR1 SEHNR and CDR2 FQNEAQ (reference sequence). There are 15 residues in the CDR3. The CDR3 protein is CASSLDLRVQETQYF. The CDR3, as DNA: TGTGCCAGCAGCTTAGACCTTAGAGTCCAAGAGACCCAGTACTTC.

This clonotype came up a few times. The V gene is TRBV28, the J gene TRBJ1-2, with 7 bases lining up with TRBD1. The CDR3 totals 16 residues. The germline CDR1 and CDR2 sequences are MDHEN and SYDVKM. V lost 3 bases and J lost 6; bases outside the gene matches: 13. CDR3 loop: CASSFVIGTVSNGYTF. DNA for the CDR3: TGTGCCAGCAGTTTCGTCATCGGGACAGTCTCCAATGGCTACACCTTC.

This chain joins TRBV7-9 and TRBJ1-1, with D tentatively TRBD1 (6 bases). The length of the CDR3 is 15 residues. Per germline, CDR1 SEHNR and CDR2 FQNEAQ (reference sequence). Trimming took off 5 bases at V and 1 base at J, with 14 bases between the two ends. CDR3 protein: CASSPRTAKNTEAFF. The DNA for the CDR3 is TGTGCCAGCAGCCCTCGGACAGCGAAGAACACTGAAGCTTTCTTT.

The rearrangement uses TRBV5-1 and TRBJ2-3; D remains ambiguous. CDR1 and CDR2 (germline): SGHRS, YFSETQ. V was cut by 2 bases and J by 0 bases, with 4 bases left in between. This CDR3 contains 13 residues. CDR3 sequence reads: CASSLFSTDTQYF. The CDR3 DNA is TGCGCCAGCAGCTTATTTAGCACAGATACGCAGTATTTT.

The chain recombines TRBV7-2 with TRBJ2-3; 9 nucleotides agree with TRBD2. The ends lost 2 bases at V and 5 bases at J; junction bases unmatched: 5. The CDR3 runs to 15 residues. Germline V gives CDR1 SGHTA, CDR2 FQGNSA. CDR3 nucleotides: TGTGCCAGCAGCTTATCGCTAGCGGGAAAAGATACGCAGTATTTT. Its translation is CASSLSLAGKDTQYF.

V is TRBV20-1 and J is TRBJ2-7; no definite D call. Per germline, CDR1 DFQATT and CDR2 SNEGSKA (reference sequence). Trimming pared 8 bases from V and 0 bases from J, leaving 14 bases between. This CDR3 is 13 amino acids long. The CDR3 sequence: CSPEPRSSYEQYF. CDR3 coding DNA: TGCAGTCCCGAGCCTAGGAGCTCCTACGAGCAGTACTTC.

The chain joins TRBV7-2 to TRBJ1-2; the D is unclear. The CDR3 contains 16 residues. The V and J ends lost 0 bases and 2 bases respectively, with 13 bases between them. The germline V gene has CDR1 SGHTA and CDR2 FQGNSA. CDR3 sequence (DNA): TGTGCCAGCAGCTTAGCCTCCCTGGCGGGGAACTATGGCTACACCTTC. Translated, it gives CASSLASLAGNYGYTF.

This clonotype was counted a few times. This chain links TRBV4-1 with TRBJ2-7; 9 nucleotides match TRBD1. CDR3 size: 15 residues. J gave up 1 base and V 3 bases, and 4 bases lay outside the gene matches. CDR1 is MGHRA, CDR2 YSYEKL, per germline. CDR3 DNA: TGCGCCAGCAGCCACGCGACAGGGGGGTCCTACGAGCAGTACTTC. Residues: CASSHATGGSYEQYF.

Ten or more counts support this clonotype. This chain links TRBV2 with TRBJ1-4; D gene unclear. Germline V gene data show CDR1 as SNHLY and CDR2 as FYNNEI. Trimming removed 5 bases at V and 0 bases at J, with 7 bases between. The CDR3 runs 14 residues. The CDR3 nucleotides read TGTGCCAGCAGTCCCACCACAACTAATGAAAAACTGTTTTTT. Protein product: CASSPTTTNEKLFF.

This rearrangement joins TRBV10-3 to TRBJ2-5; 8 positions agree with TRBD1. Germline loops: CDR1 ENHRY, CDR2 SYGVKD. The CDR3 loop spans 12 amino acids. V shed 8 bases, J shed 7 bases, and the junction held 6 bases outside the gene matches. The CDR3 region is CAISTGTGTQYF. The CDR3 DNA is TGTGCCATCTCGACTGGGACAGGGACCCAGTACTTC.

Regarding this clonotype: Because it lacks the conserved phenylalanine or tryptophan at the end, this CDR3 is likely a read error. This chain links TRBV19 with TRBJ1-1; D gene uncertain. The germline V gene has CDR1 LNHDA and CDR2 SQIVND (reference sequence). This CDR3 contains 13 residues. The CDR3 sequence: CASSIGVPPDAFS. The CDR3 nucleotides read TGTGCCAGTAGTATCGGGGTACCTCCTGATGCTTTCTCT.

V is TRBV4-2 and J is TRBJ1-1; no clear D. Trimming stripped 1 base from V and 3 bases from J, with 9 bases between. In germline, CDR1 is LGHNA, CDR2 YNFKEQ. CDR3 length equals 14 residues. Written as DNA, the CDR3 is TGTGCCAGCAGCCAAGGGGAGGGCGACACTGAAGCTTTCTTT. It encodes CASSQGEGDTEAFF.

J is TRBJ2-2 and V is TRBV11-1; D gene ambiguous. Trimming shortened V by 6 bases and J by 4 bases, and 15 bases separated the two germline ends. The CDR3 spans 15 residues. Per germline, CDR1 SGHAT and CDR2 FQDESV (reference sequence). In DNA, the CDR3 is TGTGCCAGCAGACCCGACGAGTCAGGCACCGGGGAGCTGTTTTTT. This codes for CASRPDESGTGELFF. The whole variable domain, remainder taken from reference TRBV11-1 and TRBJ2-2, is EAEVAQSPRYKITEKSQAVAFWCDPISGHATLYWYRQILGQGPELLVQFQDESVVDDSQLPKDRFSAERLKGVDSTLKIQPAELGDSAMYLCASRPDESGTGELFFGEGSRLTVL.

The V call is TRBV20-1, the J call TRBJ1-1; D unresolved. V lost 3 bases to trimming and J lost 7 bases, with 12 bases between them. Per germline, CDR1 DFQATT and CDR2 SNEGSKA (reference sequence). The CDR3 has 12 residues. Here the CDR3 reads CSASKGPGEAFF. The CDR3 coding sequence is TGCAGTGCTAGCAAGGGTCCTGGTGAAGCTTTCTTT.

The DNA for the CDR3 is TGTGCCAGCAGCCTTAATGCCCAGGGGGCGGGTGAGCAGTACTTC. Translation: CASSLNAQGAGEQYF. J is TRBJ2-7 and V is TRBV5-6, with 8 bases that match TRBD1. CDR3 size: 15 residues. Germline V gene lookup returns CDR1 SGHDT and CDR2 YYEEEE. V shed 4 bases, J shed 7 bases, and the junction held 13 bases outside the gene matches.

This clonotype showed up just a few times. The chain couples TRBV12-3 or TRBV12-4 to TRBJ2-7, with 8 nucleotides matching TRBD1. V was pared by 6 bases and J by 2 bases, with 6 bases of the junction left unmatched. This CDR3 has 14 amino acids. The CDR3 here is CASSRDRTPYEQYF. In nucleotides, the CDR3 is TGTGCCAGCAGCCGGGACAGGACTCCCTACGAGCAGTACTTC.

Here the CDR3 DNA reads TGTGCCAGCAGCTTGCAGGCGGCTATCTACACCTTC. It is translated as CASSLQAAIYTF. The rearrangement joins TRBV5-6 to TRBJ1-2; no definite D call. Looked up from germline, CDR1 is SGHDT and CDR2 is YYEEEE. The V and J ends lost 1 base and 10 bases respectively, with 11 bases between them. The CDR3 has 12 amino acids. The full variable domain, rest sourced from reference TRBV5-6 and TRBJ1-2, is DAGVTQSPTHLIKTRGQQVTLRCSPKSGHDTVSWYQQALGQGPQFIFQYYEEEERQRGNFPDRFSGHQFPNYSSELNVNALLLGDSALYLCASSLQAAIYTFGSGTRLTVV.

This chain connects TRBV7-6 to TRBJ2-7, with D hard to call. V lost 1 base and J lost 3, with 1 base in between. This CDR3 comprises 11 residues. Germline V gene data show CDR1 as SGHVS and CDR2 as FNYEAQ. DNA of the CDR3: TGTGCCAGCAGCTTAGACTACGAGCAGTACTTC. It yields the protein CASSLDYEQYF.

This clonotype was seen only a few times. J is TRBJ1-1 and V is TRBV7-6; 9 nucleotides line up with TRBD1. Germline lookup yields CDR1 SGHVS and CDR2 FNYEAQ. The CDR3 runs to 16 residues. V lost 5 bases and J lost 0; bases outside the gene matches: 7. The CDR3 protein is CASSPQGAGMNTEAFF. In DNA form, the CDR3 reads TGTGCCAGCAGCCCACAGGGGGCGGGGATGAACACTGAAGCTTTCTTT.

The CDR3 is CASSKEGPGGINTEAFF. The DNA of the CDR3 is TGTGCCAGCAGCAAAGAGGGGCCAGGGGGGATAAACACTGAAGCTTTCTTT. The chain is built from TRBV21-1 and TRBJ1-1; the table's D call TRBD1 went unverified against the DNA. TRBV21-1 is a pseudogene segment. The length of the CDR3 is 17 residues.